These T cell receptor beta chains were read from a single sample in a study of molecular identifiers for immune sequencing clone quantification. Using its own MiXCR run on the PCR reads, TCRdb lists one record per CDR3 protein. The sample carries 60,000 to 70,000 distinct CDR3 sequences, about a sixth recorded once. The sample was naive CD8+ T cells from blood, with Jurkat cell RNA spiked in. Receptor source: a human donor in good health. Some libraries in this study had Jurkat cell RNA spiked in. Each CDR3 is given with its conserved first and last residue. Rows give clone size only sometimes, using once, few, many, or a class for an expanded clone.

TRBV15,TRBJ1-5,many,CATSKEGFTGNQPQHF
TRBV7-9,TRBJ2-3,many,CASSYEEGTTDTQYF
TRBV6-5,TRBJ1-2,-,CASSYEGAGYGYTF
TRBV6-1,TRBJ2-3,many,CASSEWAGEGTDTQYF
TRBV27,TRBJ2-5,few,CASSSLQGPQETQYF
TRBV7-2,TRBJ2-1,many,CASIGGVYNEQFF
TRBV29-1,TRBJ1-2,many,CSVELPTNYGYTF
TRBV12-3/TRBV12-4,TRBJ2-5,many,CASSLGDVWGGAHQETQYF
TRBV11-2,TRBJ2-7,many,CASSLGQDYEQYF
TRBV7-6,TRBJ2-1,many,CASSLSVLNEQFF
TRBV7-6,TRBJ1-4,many,CASSLEGEKLFF
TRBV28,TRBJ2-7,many,CASSPIGGPYEQYF
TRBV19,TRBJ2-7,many,CASSITGDYEQYF
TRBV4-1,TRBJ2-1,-,CASSQEKSNPNEQFF